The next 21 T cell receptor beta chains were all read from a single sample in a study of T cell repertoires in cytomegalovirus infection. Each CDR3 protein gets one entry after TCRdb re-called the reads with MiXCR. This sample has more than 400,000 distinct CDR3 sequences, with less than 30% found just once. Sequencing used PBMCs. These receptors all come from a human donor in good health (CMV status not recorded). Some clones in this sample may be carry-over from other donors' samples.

The CDR3 region has the DNA TGTGCCAGCAGGGGGCTGGGGGGCTCGGGAAACACCATATATTTT. This encodes CASRGLGGSGNTIYF. This chain connects TRBV6-8 to TRBJ1-3; TRBD1 is a possible D gene (6 bases). Trimming left V 6 bases short and J 4 bases short, with 16 bases between. CDR1 MNHGY and CDR2 SAAAGT come from the germline V gene. This CDR3 region has 15 residues.

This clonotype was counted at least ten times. The CDR3 sequence: CASSLAVNEKLFF. The CDR3 DNA sequence: TGTGCCAGCAGCTTAGCGGTTAATGAAAAACTGTTTTTT. The chain has TRBV7-2 and TRBJ1-4; D unclear. Between the trimmed V and J ends, which lost 0 bases and 4 bases, there was a span of 3 bases. Germline CDR1 is SGHTA and CDR2 is FQGNSA. CDR3 length: 13 amino acids.

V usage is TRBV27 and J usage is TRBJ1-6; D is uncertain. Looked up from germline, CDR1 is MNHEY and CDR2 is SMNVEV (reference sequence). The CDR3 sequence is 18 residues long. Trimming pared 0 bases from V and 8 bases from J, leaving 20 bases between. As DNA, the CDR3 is TGTGCCAGCAGTTTATCGTATCGGCCGGACGGAGCATATTCACCCCTCCACTTT. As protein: CASSLSYRPDGAYSPLHF.

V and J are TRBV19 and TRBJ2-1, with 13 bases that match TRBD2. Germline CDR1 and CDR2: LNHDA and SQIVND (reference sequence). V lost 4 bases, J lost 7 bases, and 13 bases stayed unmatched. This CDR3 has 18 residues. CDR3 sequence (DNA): TGTGCCAGTAGTACACGACTAGCGGGAGGACCAGGGAGAAATGAGCAGTTCTTC. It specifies CASSTRLAGGPGRNEQFF.

The CDR3 sequence: CASSFDRGLVQPQHF. The CDR3 DNA reads TGTGCCAGCAGTTTCGACAGGGGGCTGGTGCAGCCCCAGCATTTT. The chain employs TRBV27 and TRBJ1-5; 10 nucleotides align to TRBD1. From germline, CDR1 is MNHEY and CDR2 SMNVEV (reference sequence). V was pared by 3 bases and J by 7 bases, with 6 bases of the junction left unmatched. This CDR3 comprises 15 residues.

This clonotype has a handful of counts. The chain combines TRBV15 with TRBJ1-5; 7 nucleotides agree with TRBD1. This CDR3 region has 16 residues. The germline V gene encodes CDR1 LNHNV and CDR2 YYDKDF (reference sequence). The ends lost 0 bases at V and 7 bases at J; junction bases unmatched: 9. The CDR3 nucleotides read TGTGCCACCAGCAGAGACCCTAACAGGGGAGACCAGCCCCAGCATTTT. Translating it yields CATSRDPNRGDQPQHF.

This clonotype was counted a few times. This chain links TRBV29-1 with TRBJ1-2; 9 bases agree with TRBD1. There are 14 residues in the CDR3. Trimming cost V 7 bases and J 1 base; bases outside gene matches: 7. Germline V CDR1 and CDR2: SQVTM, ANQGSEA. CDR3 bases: TGCAGCGCTATCTACAGGGGGCTTAACTATGGCTACACCTTC. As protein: CSAIYRGLNYGYTF.

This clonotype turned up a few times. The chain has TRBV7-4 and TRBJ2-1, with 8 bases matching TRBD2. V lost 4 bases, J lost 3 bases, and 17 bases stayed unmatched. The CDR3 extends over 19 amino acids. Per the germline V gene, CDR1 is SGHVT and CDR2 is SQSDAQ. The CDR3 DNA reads TGTGCCAGCAGCTATACTAGCGGCCTGGAGCTGAAAAACTACAATGAGCAGTTCTTC. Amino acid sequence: CASSYTSGLELKNYNEQFF.

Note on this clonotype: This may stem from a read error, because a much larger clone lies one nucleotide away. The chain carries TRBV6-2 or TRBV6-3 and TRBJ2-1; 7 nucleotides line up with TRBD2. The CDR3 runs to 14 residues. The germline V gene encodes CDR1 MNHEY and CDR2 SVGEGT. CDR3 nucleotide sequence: TGTGCCAGCAGCGCCCGGGACTACAACAATAAGCAGTTCTTC. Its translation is CASSARDYNNKQFF.

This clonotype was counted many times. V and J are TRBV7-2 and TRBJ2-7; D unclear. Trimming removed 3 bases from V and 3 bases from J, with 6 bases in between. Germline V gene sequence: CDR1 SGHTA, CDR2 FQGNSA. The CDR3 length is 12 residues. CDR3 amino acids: CASSFSYYEQYF. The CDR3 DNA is TGTGCCAGCAGCTTCTCCTACTACGAGCAGTACTTC.

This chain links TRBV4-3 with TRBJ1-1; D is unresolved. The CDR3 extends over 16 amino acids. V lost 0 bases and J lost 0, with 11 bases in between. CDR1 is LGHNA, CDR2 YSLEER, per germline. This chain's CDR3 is CASSQDLTQMNTEAFF. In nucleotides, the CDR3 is TGCGCCAGCAGCCAAGATCTAACCCAGATGAACACTGAAGCTTTCTTT.

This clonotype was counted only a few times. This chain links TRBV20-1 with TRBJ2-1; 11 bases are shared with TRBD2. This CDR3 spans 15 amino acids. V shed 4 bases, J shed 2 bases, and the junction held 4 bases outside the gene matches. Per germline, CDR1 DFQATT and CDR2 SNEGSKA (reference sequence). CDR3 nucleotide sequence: TGCAGTGCTACGACTAGCGGGGCCACCTACAATGAGCAGTTCTTC. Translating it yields CSATTSGATYNEQFF.

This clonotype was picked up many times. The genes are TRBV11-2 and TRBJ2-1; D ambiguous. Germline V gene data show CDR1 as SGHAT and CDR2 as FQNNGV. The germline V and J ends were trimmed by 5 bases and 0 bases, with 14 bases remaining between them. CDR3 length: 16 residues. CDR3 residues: CASSLLLGSSYNEQFF. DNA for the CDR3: TGTGCCAGCAGCCTTCTTCTCGGATCCTCCTACAATGAGCAGTTCTTC.

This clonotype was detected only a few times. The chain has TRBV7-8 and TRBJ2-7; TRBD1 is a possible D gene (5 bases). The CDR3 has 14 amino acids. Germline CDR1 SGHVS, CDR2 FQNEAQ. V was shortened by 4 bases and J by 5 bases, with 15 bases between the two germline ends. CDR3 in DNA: TGTGCCAGCAGCTCGGAAATGACAGAAAACGAGCAGTACGTC. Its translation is CASSSEMTENEQYV.

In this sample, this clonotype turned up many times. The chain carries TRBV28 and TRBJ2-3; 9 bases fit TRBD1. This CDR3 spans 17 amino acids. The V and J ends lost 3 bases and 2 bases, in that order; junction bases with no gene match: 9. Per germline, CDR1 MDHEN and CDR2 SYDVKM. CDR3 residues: CASSFSGTGPFTDTQYF. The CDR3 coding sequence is TGTGCCAGCAGTTTCAGCGGGACAGGGCCCTTCACAGATACGCAGTATTTT.

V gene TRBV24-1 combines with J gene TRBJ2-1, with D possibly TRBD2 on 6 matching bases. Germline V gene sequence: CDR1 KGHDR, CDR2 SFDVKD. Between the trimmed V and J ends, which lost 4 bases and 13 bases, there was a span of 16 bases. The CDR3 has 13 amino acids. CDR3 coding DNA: TGTGCCACCAGTGACTCGCTAGCGAGGTATCAGTTCTTC. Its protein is CATSDSLARYQFF.

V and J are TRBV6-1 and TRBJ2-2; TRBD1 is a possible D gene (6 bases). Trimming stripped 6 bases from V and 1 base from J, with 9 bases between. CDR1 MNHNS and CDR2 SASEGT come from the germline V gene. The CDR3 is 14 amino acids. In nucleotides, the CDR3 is TGTGCCAGCAGACCCAGGGGGAACACCGGGGAGCTGTTTTTT. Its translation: CASRPRGNTGELFF.

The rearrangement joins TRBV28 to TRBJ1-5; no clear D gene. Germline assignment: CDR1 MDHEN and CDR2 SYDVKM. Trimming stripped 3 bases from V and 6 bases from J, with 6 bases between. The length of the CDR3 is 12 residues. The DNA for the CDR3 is TGTGCCAGCAGTTTTACCGGTCAGCCCCAGCATTTT. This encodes CASSFTGQPQHF.

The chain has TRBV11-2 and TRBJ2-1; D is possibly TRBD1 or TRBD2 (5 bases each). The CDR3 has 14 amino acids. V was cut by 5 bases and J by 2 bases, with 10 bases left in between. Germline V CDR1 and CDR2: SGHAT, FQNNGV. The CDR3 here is CASSRDATYNEQFF. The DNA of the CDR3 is TGTGCCAGCAGCCGGGACGCTACCTACAATGAGCAGTTCTTC.

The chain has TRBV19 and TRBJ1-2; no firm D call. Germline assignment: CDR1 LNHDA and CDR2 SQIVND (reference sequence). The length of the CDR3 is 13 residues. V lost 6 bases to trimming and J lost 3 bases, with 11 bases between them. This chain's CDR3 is CASRIPTDYGYTF. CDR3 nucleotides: TGTGCCAGTAGAATACCCACAGACTATGGCTACACCTTC.

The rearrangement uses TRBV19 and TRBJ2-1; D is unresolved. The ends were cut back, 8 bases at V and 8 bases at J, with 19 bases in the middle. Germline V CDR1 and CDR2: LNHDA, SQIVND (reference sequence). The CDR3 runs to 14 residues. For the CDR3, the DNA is TGTGCCAGTGTAGCAAGTTCGGTCCCCGATGAGCAGTTCTTC. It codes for CASVASSVPDEQFF.